The 19 T cell receptor beta chains presented below share a single source sample, sequenced in a study of CD8+CD57+ T cells in acquired aplastic anemia. An expansion of CD8+CD57+ cells by flow cytometry had been shown in patients chosen for sequencing. TCR beta VDJ and CDR3 were profiled, and genomic DNA was the template. TCRdb reprocessed the reads with MiXCR, giving one entry per CDR3 protein. Among approximately 200,000 distinct CDR3 sequences listed, almost 50% were seen once. Sequenced material: sorted CD4+, CD8+, or CD8+CD57+ T cells (not recorded which) from PBMCs. These receptors came from a human donor with aplastic anemia.

The chain's CDR3 is CASSGTGIGYTF. CDR3 sequence (DNA): TGTGCCAGCAGCGGGACAGGGATTGGCTACACCTTC. The chain links TRBV2 to TRBJ1-2; 9 nucleotides line up with TRBD1. Germline V gene data show CDR1 as SNHLY and CDR2 as FYNNEI. CDR3 length: 12 residues. J was trimmed by 7 bases and V by 6 bases; bases with no gene match: 3. Complete variable domain (other parts from reference TRBV2 and TRBJ1-2): EPEVTQTPSHQVTQMGQEVILRCVPISNHLYFYWYRQILGQKVEFLVSFYNNEISEKSEIFDDQFSVERPDGSNFTLKIRSTKLEDSAMYFCASSGTGIGYTFGSGTRLTVV.

Concerning this clonotype: A much larger clone lies a single base off, so this may be a read error. This chain uses TRBV9 with TRBJ2-7, with 7 nucleotides matching TRBD1. The CDR3 has 15 amino acids. Germline V CDR1 and CDR2: SGDLS, YYNGEE. V was pared by 4 bases and J by 3 bases, with 10 bases of the junction left unmatched. CDR3 loop: CASSPTGQRVYEQYF. CDR3 sequence (DNA): TGTGCCAGCAGCCCCACGGGACAGCGAGTCTACGAGCAGTACTTC.

Concerning this clonotype: Possible read error: a much larger clone is one base away. This chain connects TRBV12-3 or TRBV12-4 to TRBJ2-5; either TRBD1 or TRBD2 may fit D (6 bases each). The ends were cut back, 8 bases at V and 5 bases at J, with 15 bases in the middle. CDR3 size: 13 residues. The CDR3 coding sequence is TGTGCCAGCGGTCAGCTAGGGGGGGAGACCCAGTACTTC. Amino acid sequence: CASGQLGGETQYF.

This clonotype was picked up many times. The V call is TRBV5-1, the J call TRBJ2-3; D is perhaps TRBD1 (6 bases). The CDR3 consists of 15 residues. Germline CDR1 is SGHRS and CDR2 is YFSETQ. The ends were cut back, 0 bases at V and 2 bases at J, with 10 bases in the middle. Written as DNA, the CDR3 is TGCGCCAGCAGCTTGGCGCAGGGGAACACAGATACGCAGTATTTT. Translating gives CASSLAQGNTDTQYF.

This clonotype was seen more than once but under ten times. For the CDR3, the DNA is TGTGCCAGTAGTGTTGGACAGGGGGGAGAGACCCAGTACTTC. Translating it yields CASSVGQGGETQYF. The chain carries TRBV19 and TRBJ2-5; TRBD1 aligns across 10 bases. The CDR3 covers 14 residues. The germline V gene has CDR1 LNHDA and CDR2 SQIVND (reference sequence). After removal of 5 bases from V and 4 bases from J, the junction contained 4 bases not matched to a gene. The full variable domain, in which reference TRBV19 and TRBJ2-5 provide the parts outside the CDR3, is DGGITQSPKYLFRKEGQNVTLSCEQNLNHDAMYWYRQDPGQGLRLIYYSQIVNDFQKGDIAEGYSVSREKKESFPLTVTSAQKNPTAFYLCASSVGQGGETQYFGPGTRLLVL.

This clonotype was recorded once. This chain uses TRBV5-1 with TRBJ1-6; TRBD1 matches 8 bases. Germline assignment: CDR1 SGHRS and CDR2 YFSETQ. CDR3 length: 14 amino acids. After removal of 4 bases from V and 7 bases from J, the junction contained 4 bases not matched to a gene. CDR3 in amino acids: CASSGGQENSPLHF. CDR3 nucleotides: TGCGCCAGCAGCGGGGGACAGGAAAATTCACCCCTCCACTTT.

This clonotype was observed at least ten times. V usage is TRBV5-5 and J usage is TRBJ2-7; 9 nucleotides align to TRBD1. Trimming took 4 bases from V and 4 from J; bases not matched to a gene: 9. Germline lookup yields CDR1 SGHKS and CDR2 YYEKEE (reference sequence). CDR3 size: 15 residues. The CDR3 region has the DNA TGTGCCAGCAGCCTTACCCGGGACAGGGATTACGAGCAGTACTTC. Translated: CASSLTRDRDYEQYF.

This clonotype has at least ten counts. The chain has TRBV5-1 and TRBJ1-1; TRBD1 matches at 12 bases. Germline loops: CDR1 SGHRS, CDR2 YFSETQ. The junction had 6 bases not matched to a gene; V was cut back by 1 base and J by 5 bases. CDR3 size: 16 residues. The DNA of the CDR3 is TGCGCCAGCAGCTTGAGTGGGACAGGGGGCCGAACTGAAGCTTTCTTT. Residues: CASSLSGTGGRTEAFF.

Regarding this clonotype: This is likely a read error, given that the CDR3 carries no conserved phenylalanine or tryptophan at its end. The chain uses TRBV9 and TRBJ1-6, with unresolved D. Trimming took off 4 bases at V and 7 bases at J, with 12 bases between the two ends. Per germline, CDR1 SGDLS and CDR2 YYNGEE. The CDR3 is 14 amino acids. The CDR3 spells CASSLSGVNSPLHL. The CDR3 DNA reads as TGTGCCAGCAGCTTATCAGGAGTCAATTCACCCCTCCACCTT.

This clonotype was seen repeatedly, ten times or more. The J gene is TRBJ1-4, the V gene TRBV12-3 or TRBV12-4; TRBD1 aligns across 11 bases. V was pared by 0 bases and J by 7 bases, with 4 bases of the junction left unmatched. The CDR3 spans 16 residues. For the CDR3, the DNA is TGTGCCAGCAGTTTAGCGTCCGGGACAGGGGGTGAAAAACTGTTTTTT. Its protein is CASSLASGTGGEKLFF.

The table lists this clonotype with many counts. This chain links TRBV5-4 with TRBJ2-4; D tentatively reads TRBD1 or TRBD2 (5 bases each). This CDR3 has 15 amino acids. The V end was cut by 1 base, the J end by 8 bases, with 16 bases between. Germline V CDR1 and CDR2: SGHNT, YYREEE (reference sequence). The CDR3 DNA is TGTGCCAGCAGCTTGTGGGGCAGGGACGGGGACATTCAGTACTTC. Its protein product is CASSLWGRDGDIQYF.

The sample holds many counts of this clonotype. The chain links TRBV7-8 to TRBJ1-5; D possibly corresponds to TRBD1 (5 bases). CDR1 is SGHVS, CDR2 FQNEAQ, per germline. The ends were cut back, 4 bases at V and 0 bases at J, with 13 bases in the middle. This CDR3 contains 16 residues. CDR3 coding DNA: TGTGCCAGCAGCTACGGACATCACACTAGCAATCAGCCCCAGCATTTT. This translates into CASSYGHHTSNQPQHF.

The V call is TRBV15, the J call TRBJ1-6; 9 bases align to TRBD1. With V trimmed by 3 bases and J by 8 bases, 11 bases remained unmatched. This CDR3 has 17 residues. Germline V CDR1 and CDR2: LNHNV, YYDKDF (reference sequence). The CDR3 spells CATSSRIAGQGHSPLHF. The CDR3 DNA reads as TGTGCCACCAGCAGCCGAATAGCGGGACAGGGACATTCACCCCTCCACTTT.

As for this clonotype: An end of the junction differs from the germline gene, which may be a read error. CDR3 loop: CASSLGDGNYNEQFF. In DNA, the CDR3 is TGTGCCAGCAGCTTAGGGGACGGAAACTACAATGAGCAGTTCTTC. This chain connects TRBV5-1 to TRBJ2-1; the D gene could be TRBD1 or TRBD2 (5 bases each). The CDR3 extends over 15 amino acids. Per the germline V gene, CDR1 is SGHRS and CDR2 is YFSETQ.

This clonotype was found many times. The V and J genes are TRBV19 and TRBJ2-7, with 8 bases aligning to TRBD1. CDR1 is LNHDA and CDR2 is SQIVND in the germline V gene (reference sequence). The ends lost 1 base at V and 5 bases at J; junction bases unmatched: 4. CDR3 length equals 14 residues. CDR3 amino acids: CASSIGQGFHEQYF. The CDR3 nucleotides read TGTGCCAGTAGTATAGGACAGGGGTTCCACGAGCAGTACTTC.

This clonotype was detected a few times. The chain has TRBV20-1 and TRBJ2-1; 7 bases match TRBD1. Germline V lookup: CDR1 DFQATT, CDR2 SNEGSKA (reference sequence). The CDR3 is 12 residues long. CDR3 in amino acids: CSLGQPLNEQFF. CDR3 DNA sequence: TGCAGCCTGGGACAGCCTCTCAATGAGCAGTTCTTC.

The chain has TRBV5-8 and TRBJ1-4, with 9 bases aligning to TRBD1. The V segment lost 3 bases and the J segment 8 bases; nucleotides outside the gene matches: 8. The CDR3 contains 15 residues. In germline, CDR1 is SGHTS, CDR2 YDEGEE. This CDR3 reads CASSSGTGSIEKLFF. The CDR3 DNA follows: TGTGCCAGCAGCTCGGGGACAGGGAGTATAGAAAAACTGTTTTTT.

In its sample, this clonotype was seen once. A much larger clone differs from this one at a single base, so this may be a read error. The chain uses TRBV6-1 and TRBJ1-4; the match to TRBD1 covers 8 bases. Germline V gives CDR1 MNHNS, CDR2 SASEGT. This CDR3 contains 14 residues. CDR3 in DNA: TGTGCCAGCAGAGAAGGACAGGGTTATGAAAAACTGTTTTTT. Amino acids: CASREGQGYEKLFF.

This clonotype was seen ten or more times. The chain carries TRBV18 and TRBJ1-2; a weak D match, TRBD1 (5 bases). With 6 bases removed from V and 5 bases from J, the gap between germline ends came to 19 bases. The CDR3 covers 15 residues. From germline, CDR1 is KGHSH and CDR2 LQKENI. The CDR3 bases are TGTGCCAGCTCTATAGACCGGGACCCCGGGTATGGCTACACCTTC. Residues: CASSIDRDPGYGYTF.